The 28 T cell receptor beta chains presented below share a single source sample, sequenced in a study of blood T cell repertoires in COVID-19. Clones were sequenced by immunoSEQ multiplex PCR, and TCRdb holds only the in-frame ones, with some missing. The sample records over 75,000 clones, 82% being singletons. The sequenced sample was peripheral blood. Every receptor here comes from a woman older than 75 with acute or convalescent COVID-19.

This chain links TRBV6-5 with TRBJ2-7, with 10 bases matching TRBD2. The length of the CDR3 is 14 residues. Germline V gene sequence: CDR1 MNHEY, CDR2 SVGAGI. With V trimmed by 6 bases and J by 5 bases, 7 bases remained unmatched. In DNA, the CDR3 is TGTGCCAGCAGGGCTAGCGGGAGTCCCAACGAGCAGTACTTC. It specifies CASRASGSPNEQYF.

This chain uses TRBV19 with TRBJ1-6; TRBD1 matches at 8 bases. The CDR3 length is 17 residues. CDR1 and CDR2 from the germline V gene are LNHDA and SQIVND (reference sequence). The junction had 7 bases not matched to a gene; V was cut back by 4 bases and J by 2 bases. The CDR3 region is CASSTGGRNAYNSPLHF. The CDR3 region has the DNA TGTGCCAGTAGTACAGGGGGCCGGAACGCCTATAATTCACCCCTCCACTTT.

The CDR3 DNA reads TGTGCCAGTAGTATTCCCTCCCGGGTTAGCAATCAGCCCCAGCATTTT. This translates into CASSIPSRVSNQPQHF. The chain joins TRBV19 to TRBJ1-5; D is unclear. The CDR3 length is 16 residues. Deletions cut 3 bases from V and 0 bases from J, with 12 bases between. The germline gives CDR1 LNHDA, CDR2 SQIVND (reference sequence). Looking up the rest from reference TRBV19 and TRBJ1-5 gives the full variable domain: DGGITQSPKYLFRKEGQNVTLSCEQNLNHDAMYWYRQDPGQGLRLIYYSQIVNDFQKGDIAEGYSVSREKKESFPLTVTSAQKNPTAFYLCASSIPSRVSNQPQHFGDGTRLSIL.

This clone has only one observation. The chain employs TRBV6-5 and TRBJ2-1; TRBD1 might be the D (5 bases). The ends were cut back, 0 bases at V and 5 bases at J, with 8 bases in the middle. The CDR3 covers 14 residues. Germline values: CDR1 MNHEY, CDR2 SVGAGI. The CDR3 sequence: CASSYSFRDNEQFF. In DNA, the CDR3 is TGTGCCAGCAGTTACTCTTTCAGGGACAATGAGCAGTTCTTC.

The chain carries TRBV7-9 and TRBJ2-3, with 8 bases aligning to TRBD2. CDR1 is SEHNR and CDR2 is FQNEAQ in the germline V gene (reference sequence). V dropped 1 base and J dropped 2; count of bases not matched to a gene: 5. This CDR3 is 16 amino acids long. The CDR3 reads CASSLVSGGFTDTQYF. The DNA for the CDR3 is TGTGCCAGCAGCTTAGTTTCGGGAGGGTTCACAGATACGCAGTATTTT. Together with reference TRBV7-9 and TRBJ2-3, the CDR3 gives the full variable domain: DTGVSQNPRHKITKRGQNVTFRCDPISEHNRLYWYRQTLGQGPEFLTYFQNEAQLEKSRLLSDRFSAERPKGSFSTLEIQRTEQGDSAMYLCASSLVSGGFTDTQYFGPGTRLTVL.

This clone was seen once. The V gene is TRBV3-1 (or the pseudogene TRBV3-2), the J gene TRBJ1-1; 9 positions match TRBD1. Unmatched junction bases numbered 9, after V lost 4 bases and J lost 6 bases. In germline, CDR1 is LGHDT, CDR2 YNNKEL (reference sequence). This CDR3 contains 15 residues. Here the CDR3 reads CASSRGQGRVSEAFF. The DNA for the CDR3 is TGTGCCAGCAGCCGTGGACAGGGGCGGGTTTCTGAAGCTTTCTTT.

The chain has TRBV5-1 and TRBJ2-1, with D unresolved. V gave up 5 bases and J gave up 6 bases, with 9 bases separating them. Germline loops: CDR1 SGHRS, CDR2 YFSETQ. There are 12 residues in the CDR3. CDR3 loop: CASSPPGNEQFF. CDR3 sequence (DNA): TGCGCCAGCAGTCCCCCGGGCAATGAGCAGTTCTTC. The whole variable domain, remainder taken from reference TRBV5-1 and TRBJ2-1, is KAGVTQTPRYLIKTRGQQVTLSCSPISGHRSVSWYQQTPGQGLQFLFEYFSETQRNKGNFPGRFSGRQFSNSRSEMNVSTLELGDSALYLCASSPPGNEQFFGPGTRLTVL.

V gene TRBV27 combines with J gene TRBJ1-1; maybe TRBD1 (6 bases). CDR1 is MNHEY and CDR2 is SMNVEV in the germline V gene (reference sequence). Trimming stripped 4 bases from V and 4 bases from J, with 34 bases between. The CDR3 extends over 21 amino acids. The CDR3 nucleotides read TGTGCCAGCAGTTCGACGGGGGGCACCCTGAAGGACTGGTTAGGTGGCACTGAAGCTTTCTTT. Amino acids: CASSSTGGTLKDWLGGTEAFF.

This clone was detected a few times. The chain couples TRBV2 to TRBJ2-1; 11 nucleotides align to TRBD1. Germline CDR1 SNHLY, CDR2 FYNNEI. The CDR3 runs 14 residues. J lost 8 bases, V lost 8 bases, and 8 bases had no gene match. This CDR3 is CASLRDRGTDEQFF. In DNA, the CDR3 is TGTGCCAGCCTCCGGGACAGGGGGACGGATGAGCAGTTCTTC.

The chain recombines TRBV6-5 with TRBJ2-5; tentative D call: TRBD1 (6 bases). The CDR3 is 14 residues long. V dropped 5 bases and J dropped 1 base, with 11 bases sitting between them. CDR1 and CDR2 (germline): MNHEY, SVGAGI. CDR3: CASSPGHVQETQYF. Written as DNA, the CDR3 is TGTGCCAGCAGTCCGGGACACGTCCAAGAGACCCAGTACTTC.

The rearrangement joins TRBV6-6 to TRBJ2-7; D might be TRBD2 (6 bases). With 0 bases removed from V and 0 bases from J, the gap between germline ends came to 9 bases. The length of the CDR3 is 15 residues. CDR1 MNHNY and CDR2 SVGAGI come from the germline V gene (reference sequence). CDR3 sequence reads: CASSYSEAGSYEQYF. Written as DNA, the CDR3 is TGTGCCAGCAGTTACTCGGAAGCGGGCTCCTACGAGCAGTACTTC.

This clone was counted between two and nine times. The chain links TRBV7-2 to TRBJ1-1; maybe TRBD1 (5 bases). The V and J ends lost 6 bases and 12 bases respectively, with 20 bases between them. CDR1 is SGHTA, CDR2 FQGNSA, per germline. The CDR3 spans 13 residues. CDR3: CASRTGRQGGTFF. Written as DNA, the CDR3 is TGTGCCAGCAGAACAGGACGGCAGGGTGGAACTTTCTTT.

The rearrangement uses TRBV5-6 and TRBJ2-5; 8 bases match TRBD2. The CDR3 has 16 amino acids. Trimming took 1 base from V and 7 from J; bases not matched to a gene: 12. The germline V gene encodes CDR1 SGHDT and CDR2 YYEEEE. The CDR3 region has the DNA TGTGCCAGCAGCTTGTGGAGCGGGAGAGTTTTGGGGACCCAGTACTTC. This gives the protein CASSLWSGRVLGTQYF.

The V call is TRBV7-9, the J call TRBJ2-1, with 10 nucleotides matching TRBD2. The germline gives CDR1 SEHNR, CDR2 FQNEAQ (reference sequence). This CDR3 is built from 15 residues. The V gene end was trimmed by 11 bases and the J gene end by 7 bases; junction bases not matched to a gene: 14. This chain's CDR3 is CAGTKAGGPGNEQFF. CDR3 coding DNA: TGTGCCGGGACGAAAGCGGGAGGGCCGGGGAATGAGCAGTTCTTC.

The V gene is TRBV5-1, the J gene TRBJ2-7, with no clear D. CDR3 length: 11 amino acids. The germline V gene has CDR1 SGHRS and CDR2 YFSETQ. V lost 6 bases to trimming and J lost 6 bases, with 10 bases between them. The CDR3 nucleotides are TGCGCCAGCACAGGCCCCTCCGAGCAGTACTTC. Amino acid sequence: CASTGPSEQYF.

The J gene is TRBJ2-1, the V gene TRBV25-1; TRBD2 matches 8 bases. V trimming: 4 bases; J trimming: 4 bases; junction bases outside the gene matches: 9. Germline CDR1 and CDR2: MGHDK and SYGVNS. The CDR3 spans 16 residues. The CDR3 spells CASSGWGTRTYNEQFF. The CDR3 bases are TGTGCCAGCAGTGGCTGGGGGACTAGGACGTACAATGAGCAGTTCTTC.

This chain links TRBV12-3 or TRBV12-4 with TRBJ1-4; 7 bases align to TRBD1. This CDR3 has 13 residues. V trimming: 7 bases; J trimming: 8 bases; junction bases outside the gene matches: 7. The CDR3 sequence: CASTEGAREKLFF. In nucleotides, the CDR3 is TGTGCCAGCACGGAGGGGGCTCGAGAAAAACTGTTTTTT.

The CDR3 loop is CASSPAGSRARAEAFF. CDR3 DNA: TGTGCCAGCAGCCCAGCGGGGAGTCGGGCTCGGGCTGAAGCTTTCTTT. The chain carries TRBV13 and TRBJ1-1; the D is unclear. Trimming left V 5 bases short and J 6 bases short, with 22 bases between. The CDR3 length is 16 residues. The V gene's germline CDR1 is PRHDT and CDR2 FYEKMQ (reference sequence).

The rearrangement links TRBV5-1 to TRBJ2-1; a possible D gene is TRBD1 (6 bases). The CDR3 extends over 15 amino acids. Per germline, CDR1 SGHRS and CDR2 YFSETQ. Trimming took off 5 bases at V and 1 base at J, with 13 bases between the two ends. The CDR3: CASSRAGESYNEQFF. CDR3 nucleotides: TGCGCCAGCAGTAGGGCAGGGGAGTCCTACAATGAGCAGTTCTTC. Together with reference TRBV5-1 and TRBJ2-1, the CDR3 gives the full variable domain: KAGVTQTPRYLIKTRGQQVTLSCSPISGHRSVSWYQQTPGQGLQFLFEYFSETQRNKGNFPGRFSGRQFSNSRSEMNVSTLELGDSALYLCASSRAGESYNEQFFGPGTRLTVL.

The chain couples TRBV3-1 (or the pseudogene TRBV3-2) to TRBJ1-2, with 8 bases that match TRBD1. The germline V gene has CDR1 LGHDT and CDR2 YNNKEL (reference sequence). V lost 3 bases, J lost 3 bases, and 6 bases stayed unmatched. The CDR3 loop spans 15 amino acids. CDR3 region: CASSQGVRGHYGYTF. The CDR3 DNA is TGTGCCAGCAGCCAGGGTGTCAGGGGGCACTATGGCTACACCTTC.

The chain is built from TRBV10-3 and TRBJ1-5; weak D call: TRBD1 (5 bases). Looked up from germline, CDR1 is ENHRY and CDR2 is SYGVKD. There are 13 residues in the CDR3. Trimming stripped 6 bases from V and 4 bases from J, with 10 bases between. The CDR3 bases are TGTGCCATCAGGGGGGACTCAAATCAGCCCCAGCATTTT. Translation: CAIRGDSNQPQHF.

This sequence joins TRBV28 and TRBJ2-1; no reliable D call. The CDR3 loop spans 13 amino acids. Trimming took off 5 bases at V and 5 bases at J, with 10 bases between the two ends. The germline V gene has CDR1 MDHEN and CDR2 SYDVKM. The chain's CDR3 is CASSLALNNEQFF. The CDR3, as DNA: TGTGCCAGCAGTCTGGCCCTTAACAATGAGCAGTTCTTC.

The chain employs TRBV7-9 and TRBJ2-1; a possible D gene is TRBD1 (6 bases). Germline loops: CDR1 SEHNR, CDR2 FQNEAQ (reference sequence). There are 16 residues in the CDR3. V shed 5 bases and J shed 0 bases, with 14 bases lying between them. The DNA of the CDR3 is TGTGCCAGCAGCACTAACAGGGTAAGCTCCTACAATGAGCAGTTCTTC. Residues: CASSTNRVSSYNEQFF.

The chain combines TRBV7-9 with TRBJ1-6; TRBD1 might be the D (5 bases). V gave up 5 bases and J gave up 7 bases, with 9 bases separating them. This CDR3 spans 13 amino acids. Germline V lookup: CDR1 SEHNR, CDR2 FQNEAQ (reference sequence). Here the CDR3 DNA reads TGTGCCAGCAGCGGGTCAGGGAATTCACCCCTCCACTTT. Translating gives CASSGSGNSPLHF.

The chain joins TRBV10-2 to TRBJ2-1; TRBD1 aligns across 7 bases. This CDR3 has 13 residues. V was clipped by 10 bases and J by 8 bases; unmatched bases: 11. Germline V lookup: CDR1 WSHSY, CDR2 SAAADI. The CDR3 DNA sequence: TGCGCCACCTCACAGGGGTGGTATGATGAGCAGTTCTTC. It encodes CATSQGWYDEQFF.

The rearrangement uses TRBV4-2 and TRBJ1-5; D is ambiguous. V lost 1 base and J 0 bases, leaving 7 bases between the germline ends. The CDR3 is made up of 15 amino acids. Germline lookup yields CDR1 LGHNA and CDR2 YNFKEQ. The CDR3 spells CASSQVQNSNQPQHF. For the CDR3, the DNA is TGTGCCAGCAGCCAAGTACAGAATAGCAATCAGCCCCAGCATTTT.

V usage is TRBV5-1 and J usage is TRBJ2-7; 13 bases are a match to TRBD2. Trimming at V came to 0 bases and at J to 4 bases, leaving 1 base not matched to a gene. Germline CDR1 SGHRS, CDR2 YFSETQ. The CDR3 consists of 15 residues. The CDR3 nucleotides read TGCGCCAGCAGCTTGGGACTAGCGGGAGGTTACGAGCAGTACTTC. Translation: CASSLGLAGGYEQYF.

The chain joins TRBV28 to TRBJ1-5; D possibly corresponds to TRBD1 (6 bases). The CDR3 is made up of 14 amino acids. Germline V gene data show CDR1 as MDHEN and CDR2 as SYDVKM. Trimming took off 4 bases at V and 9 bases at J, with 16 bases between the two ends. The CDR3 DNA sequence: TGTGCCAGCAGTTCTCCAGGGGACCAAAGGCCCCAGCATTTT. It translates to CASSSPGDQRPQHF.